This T cell receptor beta chain was sequenced during a study of monozygotic twins with inflammatory bowel disease. Study results and limitations: Clonotype sharing was lower in IBD patients than healthy twins, most markedly with disease activity.

CDR3 length: 16 residues. Regarding this clonotype: Its specificity is unknown.

Via template switching, UMIs carrying a 6-nucleotide sample barcode were introduced. After re-calling the 5' RACE reads, TCRdb lists one entry per CDR3 protein, DNA absent. The repertoire table contains 200,000 to 250,000 distinct CDR3 sequences. This TCR came from a human donor with ulcerative colitis or Crohn's disease, or a healthy co-twin of an affected twin (not recorded which). The sample was blood. V usage is TRBV12-3 or TRBV12-4 and J usage is TRBJ2-1; TCRdb designates TRBD2, a call that cannot be tested without DNA. CDR3 sequence reads: CASRSTSGGTYNEQFF.